One TCR beta chain is described in this entry. Its cognate antigen is unknown. Assay: immunoSEQ multiplex PCR; the TCRdb copy retains only in-frame clones and omits some. Among approximately 68,000 clones listed, approximately 90% were seen once. The data are from a study of T cell responses to AZD1222 COVID-19 vaccine. Findings and limits, study-wide: The span of vaccine-associated CD4 TCRs extended across spike, with dominance at 160-218 and 743-854.

The CDR3 extends over 16 amino acids. CDR1 LNHDA and CDR2 SQIVND come from the germline V gene (reference sequence). V was trimmed by 3 bases and J by 0 bases, leaving 12 bases between them. The sequencing here drew on peripheral blood, taken 28 days after the second dose of the MenACWY control vaccine. The rearrangement joins TRBV19 to TRBJ1-5; D uncertain. This TCR was recovered from an adult who received the MenACWY meningococcal vaccine as a control. The CDR3 here is CASSMGWDYSNQPQHF. In nucleotides, the CDR3 is TGTGCCAGTAGTATGGGCTGGGATTATAGCAATCAGCCCCAGCATTTT.